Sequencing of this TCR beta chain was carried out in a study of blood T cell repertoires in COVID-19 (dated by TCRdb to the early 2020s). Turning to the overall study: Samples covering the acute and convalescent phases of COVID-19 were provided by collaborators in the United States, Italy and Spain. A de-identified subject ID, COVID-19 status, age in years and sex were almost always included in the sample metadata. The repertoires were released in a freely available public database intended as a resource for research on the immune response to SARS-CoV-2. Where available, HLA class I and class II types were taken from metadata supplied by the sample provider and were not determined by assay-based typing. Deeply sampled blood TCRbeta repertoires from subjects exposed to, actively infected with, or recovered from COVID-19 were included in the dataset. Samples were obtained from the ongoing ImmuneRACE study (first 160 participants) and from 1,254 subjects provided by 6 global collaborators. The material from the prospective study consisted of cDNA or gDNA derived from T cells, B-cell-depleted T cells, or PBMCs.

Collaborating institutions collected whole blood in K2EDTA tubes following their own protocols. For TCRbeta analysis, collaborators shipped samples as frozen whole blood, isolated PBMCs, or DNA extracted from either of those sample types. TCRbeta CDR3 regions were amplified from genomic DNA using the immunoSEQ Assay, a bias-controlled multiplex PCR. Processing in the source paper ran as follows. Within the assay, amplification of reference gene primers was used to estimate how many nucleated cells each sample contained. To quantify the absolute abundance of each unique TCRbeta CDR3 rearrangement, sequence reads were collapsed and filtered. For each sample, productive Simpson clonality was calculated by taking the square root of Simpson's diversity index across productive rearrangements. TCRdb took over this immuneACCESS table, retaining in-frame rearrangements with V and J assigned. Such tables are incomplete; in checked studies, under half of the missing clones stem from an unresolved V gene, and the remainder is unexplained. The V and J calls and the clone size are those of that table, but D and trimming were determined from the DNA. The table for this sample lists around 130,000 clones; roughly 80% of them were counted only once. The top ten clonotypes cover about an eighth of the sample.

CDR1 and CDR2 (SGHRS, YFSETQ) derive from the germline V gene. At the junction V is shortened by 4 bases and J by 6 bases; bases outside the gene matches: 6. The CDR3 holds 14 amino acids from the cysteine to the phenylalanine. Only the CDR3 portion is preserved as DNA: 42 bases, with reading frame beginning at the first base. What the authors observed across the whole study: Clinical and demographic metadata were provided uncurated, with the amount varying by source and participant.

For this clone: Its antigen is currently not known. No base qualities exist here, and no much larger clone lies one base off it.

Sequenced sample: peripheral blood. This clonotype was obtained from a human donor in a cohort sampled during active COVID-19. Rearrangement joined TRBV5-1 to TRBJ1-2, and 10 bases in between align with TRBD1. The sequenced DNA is TGCGCCAGCAGCGCGAGACAGGGGGCGGATGGCTACACCTTC. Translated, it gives CASSARQGADGYTF.